This is a list of T cell receptor beta chains from one sample in a study of blood T cells in healthy people across ages. One entry per CDR3 protein results from TCRdb running MiXCR on the 5' RACE reads. This sample carries approximately 780,000 distinct CDR3 sequences, around 24% of them seen once, and the ten largest clones take 3%. These sequences were also reported in another study, on T cells of mothers and their children.

The material sequenced was blood. The receptors originated from a boy aged 5-17 years in good health. Both conserved end residues are part of each CDR3. D genes are given only for firm matches. Rows give clone size only sometimes, using once, few, many, or a class for an expanded clone.

few TRBJ1-2 16 TRBV12-3/TRBV12-4 TRBD1 CASSSPVQGAPYGYTF TGTGCCAGCAGTTCCCCGGTCCAGGGGGCCCCCTATGGCTACACCTTC
few TRBJ2-3 13 TRBV10-2 TRBD1 CASKQGEADTQYF TGCGCCAGCAAACAGGGGGAGGCAGATACGCAGTATTTT
few TRBJ1-2 13 TRBV11-2 NA CASSRPGNYGYTF TGTGCCAGCAGCCGTCCGGGTAACTATGGCTACACCTTC
NA TRBJ2-4 14 TRBV6-2/TRBV6-3 TRBD2 CASSPHGGANIQYF TGTGCCAGCAGTCCCCACGGGGGGGCAAACATTCAGTACTTC
few TRBJ2-1 14 TRBV20-1 NA CSARGGAGVNEQFF TGCAGTGCCCGAGGGGGTGCGGGGGTAAATGAGCAGTTCTTC
few TRBJ2-4 11 TRBV30 TRBD2 CAWTPGLAANF TGTGCCTGGACCCCGGGACTAGCGGCAAACTTC
NA TRBJ1-4 16 TRBV12-3/TRBV12-4 NA CASSPGTNRVDEKLFF TGTGCCAGCAGCCCCGGGACCAATAGGGTCGATGAAAAACTGTTTTTT
NA TRBJ1-5 16 TRBV6-1 TRBD1 CASSEARDRAYQPQHF TGTGCCAGCAGTGAAGCACGGGACAGGGCATATCAGCCCCAGCATTTT
NA TRBJ2-3 15 TRBV12-3/TRBV12-4 NA CASSRPATSTDTQYF TGTGCCAGCAGTCGCCCAGCAACTAGCACAGATACGCAGTATTTT
few TRBJ1-5 13 TRBV20-1 NA CSARTDPNQPQHF TGCAGTGCTAGGACAGACCCCAATCAGCCCCAGCATTTT
few TRBJ2-4 14 TRBV11-2 NA CASSSRMSKNIQYF TGTGCCAGCAGCTCGAGGATGTCCAAAAACATTCAGTACTTC
NA TRBJ2-3 14 TRBV7-2 TRBD2 CASSPGRGGDTQYF TGTGCCAGCTCCCCCGGTCGGGGGGGAGATACGCAGTATTTT
NA TRBJ2-5 16 TRBV7-2 TRBD2 CASSSRLAGAWETQYF TGTGCCAGCAGCTCCCGACTAGCGGGGGCGTGGGAGACCCAGTACTTC
NA TRBJ2-3 13 TRBV7-6 NA CASSFSPPNTQYF TGTGCCAGCAGCTTTTCCCCCCCCAATACGCAGTATTTT
few TRBJ2-2 16 TRBV11-3 TRBD1 CASSPGNRGIDGELFF TGTGCCAGCAGCCCCGGTAACAGGGGGATTGACGGGGAGCTGTTTTTT
NA TRBJ2-7 12 TRBV7-9 NA CASSISDAEQYF TGTGCCAGCAGCATATCGGACGCCGAGCAGTACTTC
few TRBJ2-7 14 TRBV10-3 TRBD1 CAIARVGTGNEQYF TGTGCCATCGCCAGGGTGGGGACAGGGAACGAGCAGTACTTC
NA TRBJ1-5 14 TRBV6-5 TRBD1 CASRKGGEDQPQHF TGTGCCAGCAGAAAAGGGGGCGAAGATCAGCCCCAGCATTTT
NA TRBJ2-5 16 TRBV7-2 TRBD2 CASSLAPSGGEETQYF TGTGCCAGCAGCTTAGCTCCTAGCGGGGGAGAAGAGACCCAGTACTTC
NA TRBJ2-7 12 TRBV10-3 NA CAISDISHEQYF TGTGCCATCAGTGATATCTCCCACGAGCAGTACTTC